The 5 T cell receptor beta chains presented below share a single source sample, sequenced in a study of T cells after yellow fever vaccination (dated by TCRdb to between 2018 and 2021). The sample's treatment or condition label is to be understood as: live attenuated yellow fever vaccine strain. Libraries were prepared through 5' RACE. Sequencing relied on an Illumina NovaSeq 6000. In-frame beta chains were kept once TCRdb had trimmed the public reads at Q25 with fastp and called clones with MiXCR. Rows with a matching CDR3 protein are joined into one entry that keeps the most common DNA and genes. Across this sample there are 400,000 or so distinct CDR3 sequences, with about 17% seen only once. Together, the top ten hold roughly 19% of the sample. Sequencing was performed on PBMCs, taken before the yellow fever booster vaccination. These receptors came from a man between 18 and 29 years old who received the YFV17D yellow fever vaccine.

The rearrangement joins TRBV5-1 to TRBJ1-1; D unclear. The CDR3 is 15 amino acids. Germline values: CDR1 SGHRS, CDR2 YFSETQ. V was clipped by 1 base and J by 8 bases, with 18 bases between them. This CDR3 reads CASSLSADTTREAFF. CDR3 bases: TGCGCCAGCAGCTTGTCGGCAGACACAACAAGGGAAGCTTTCTTT.

The chain employs TRBV5-1 and TRBJ2-2; no clear D. Germline values: CDR1 SGHRS, CDR2 YFSETQ. Trimming removed 2 bases from V and 3 bases from J, with 8 bases in between. The CDR3 covers 14 residues. The CDR3 nucleotides read TGCGCCAGCAGCTTTCCAGGAGACACCGGGGAGCTGTTTTTT. It encodes CASSFPGDTGELFF.

V gene TRBV4-3 combines with J gene TRBJ2-7; the D gene could be TRBD1 or TRBD2 (5 bases each). Per the germline V gene, CDR1 is LGHNA and CDR2 is YSLEER. V gave up 4 bases and J gave up 0 bases, with 13 bases separating them. CDR3 length: 15 amino acids. The CDR3: CASSPGTLSSYEQYF. The CDR3 DNA reads TGCGCCAGCAGCCCCGGGACGTTGAGCTCCTACGAGCAGTACTTC.

In its sample, this clonotype was seen a few times. The chain is built from TRBV6-1 and TRBJ1-2; 10 nucleotides agree with TRBD1. Germline lookup yields CDR1 MNHNS and CDR2 SASEGT. The CDR3 has 16 amino acids. Germline trimming cut 3 bases from V and 8 bases from J; bases unmatched to any gene: 12. CDR3 amino acids: CASSDLNRDRGGGYTF. DNA of the CDR3: TGTGCCAGCAGTGATCTAAACCGGGACAGGGGAGGAGGCTACACCTTC.

This clonotype was seen only a few times. The chain carries TRBV12-3 or TRBV12-4 and TRBJ1-2; TRBD1 is a possible D gene (5 bases). V shed 5 bases and J shed 5 bases, with 18 bases lying between them. The CDR3 runs to 15 residues. CDR3 loop: CASSPTGLRRYGYTF. The CDR3 region has the DNA TGTGCCAGCAGTCCTACGGGACTCCGGAGGTATGGCTACACCTTC.